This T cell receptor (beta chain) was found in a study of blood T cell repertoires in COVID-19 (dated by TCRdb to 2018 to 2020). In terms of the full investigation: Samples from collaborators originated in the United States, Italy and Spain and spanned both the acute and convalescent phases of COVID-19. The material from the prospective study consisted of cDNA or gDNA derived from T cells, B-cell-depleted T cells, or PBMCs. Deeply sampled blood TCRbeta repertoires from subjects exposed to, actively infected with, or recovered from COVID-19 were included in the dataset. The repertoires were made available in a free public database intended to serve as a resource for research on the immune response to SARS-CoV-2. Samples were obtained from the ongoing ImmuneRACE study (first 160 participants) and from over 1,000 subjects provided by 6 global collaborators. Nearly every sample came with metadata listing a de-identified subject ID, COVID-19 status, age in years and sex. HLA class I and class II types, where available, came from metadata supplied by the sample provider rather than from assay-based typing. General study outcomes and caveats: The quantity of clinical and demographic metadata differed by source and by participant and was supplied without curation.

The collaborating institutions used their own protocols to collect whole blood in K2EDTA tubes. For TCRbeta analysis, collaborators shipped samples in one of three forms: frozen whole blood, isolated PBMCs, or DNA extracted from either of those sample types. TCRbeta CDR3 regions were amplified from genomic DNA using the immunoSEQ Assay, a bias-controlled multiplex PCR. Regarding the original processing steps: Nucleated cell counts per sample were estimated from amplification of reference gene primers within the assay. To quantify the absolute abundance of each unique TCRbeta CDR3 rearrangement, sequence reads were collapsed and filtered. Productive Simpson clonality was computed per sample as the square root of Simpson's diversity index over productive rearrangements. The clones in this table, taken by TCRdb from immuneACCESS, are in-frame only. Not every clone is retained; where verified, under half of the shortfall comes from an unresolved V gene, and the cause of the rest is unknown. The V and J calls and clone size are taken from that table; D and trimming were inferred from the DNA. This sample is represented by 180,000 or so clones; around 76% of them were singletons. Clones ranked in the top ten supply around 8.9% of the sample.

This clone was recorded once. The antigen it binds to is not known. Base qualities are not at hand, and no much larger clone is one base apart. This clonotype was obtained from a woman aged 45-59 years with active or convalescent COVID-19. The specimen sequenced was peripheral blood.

The nucleotides read TGTGCCAGCAGTTACGGCCCGAACACCGGGGAGCTGTTTTTT. Translated, this is CASSYGPNTGELFF. This receptor chain uses TRBV6-6 and TRBJ2-2; there is no confident call for the D gene. The germline V gene (reference sequence) sets CDR1 to MNHNY and CDR2 to SVGAGI. Trimming at the junction amounts to 2 bases on V and 0 bases on J, and the germline ends lie 4 bases apart. There are 14 amino acids in the CDR3, from cysteine to phenylalanine inclusive. Only CDR3 DNA remains: 42 bases, in frame from the first base.